Listed below are T cell receptor beta chains from one sample, sequenced in a study of blood T cell repertoires in COVID-19. Using immunoSEQ multiplex PCR, the repertoire was profiled, and TCRdb retains in-frame clones only, with some absent. The sample has some 270,000 clones, roughly 85% seen once. Sequenced: PBMCs or T cells enriched from blood (not recorded which). The receptors were gathered from a woman aged 45-60 years with acute COVID-19. CDR3s leave out the opening cysteine and the closing phenylalanine or tryptophan. The order of the fields is CDR3 protein, V gene, J gene.

cdr3_aa: ASSPLPISGDRLRGQETQY
v_call: TRBV18
j_call: TRBJ2-5

cdr3_aa: ASSLGGNYGYT
v_call: TRBV12-3/TRBV12-4
j_call: TRBJ1-2

cdr3_aa: ASSVTSGGLETQY
v_call: TRBV9
j_call: TRBJ2-5

cdr3_aa: ASSASSTGGRETQY
v_call: TRBV5-1
j_call: TRBJ2-5

cdr3_aa: ASSPRGTDGYT
v_call: TRBV6-5
j_call: TRBJ1-2

cdr3_aa: ASSLYTRAEAF
v_call: TRBV12-3/TRBV12-4
j_call: TRBJ1-1

cdr3_aa: ASSLAGLSIGNTIY
v_call: TRBV7-8
j_call: TRBJ1-3

cdr3_aa: ASSSTGDYGYT
v_call: TRBV18
j_call: TRBJ1-2

cdr3_aa: ASSPSENYGYT
v_call: TRBV3-1/TRBV3-2
j_call: TRBJ1-2

cdr3_aa: ASTGGELETEAF
v_call: TRBV2
j_call: TRBJ1-1